This TCR beta chain originates from a study of CD8+CD57+ T cells in acquired aplastic anemia. Whole-study context: The average for DNA from sorted CD4+ and CD8+ cells was 3.2 ug.

The TCR beta profiling, which covered VDJ combination and CDR3 sequence, was carried out using genomic DNA as the template. TCRdb reprocessed the reads with MiXCR, giving one entry per CDR3 protein. The sample lists 75,000 to 80,000 distinct CDR3 sequences, less than 85% occurring once. All sequencing subjects had displayed CD8+CD57+ cell expansion on flow cytometry. By the time of blood sampling, patients had still received no therapy. Study-wide findings and caveats: CD8+ Simpson's diversity in patients was not significantly different from that in controls.

For this clonotype: Its antigen is unidentified.

CDR3 length: 12 residues. V lost 2 bases and J 7 bases, leaving 8 bases between the germline ends. CDR1 and CDR2 from the germline V gene are SGHVS and FQNEAQ. Material: sorted CD4+, CD8+, or CD8+CD57+ T cells (not recorded which) from PBMCs. The TCR comes from a human donor with aplastic anemia. The chain combines TRBV7-8 with TRBJ1-1, with D uncertain. CDR3 sequence reads: CASSLREIEAFF. The CDR3 bases are TGTGCCAGCAGCTTAAGGGAGATTGAAGCTTTCTTT.